The rows below give T cell receptor beta chains drawn from one sample of a study of blood T cells in healthy people across ages. A single record per CDR3 protein comes from TCRdb applying MiXCR to the 5' RACE reads. The table includes hundreds of thousands of distinct CDR3 sequences, around 49% detected once. Sample: blood. These receptors all stem from a woman aged 55-70 years in good health. The CDR3 runs from the conserved cysteine through the conserved F or W. Each record gives: clone size, V gene, J gene, D gene, CDR3 DNA, CDR3 protein. A D gene is named only where the DNA matches it firmly. Expanded clones get a size class; other rows say once, few or many, or leave the size out.

clone_size: NA; v_call: TRBV24-1; j_call: TRBJ1-5; d_call: NA; cdr3_nt: TGTGCCACCACCCACAGGTTCCTCAATCAGCCCCAGCATTTT; cdr3_aa: CATTHRFLNQPQHF
clone_size: NA; v_call: TRBV28; j_call: TRBJ1-2; d_call: TRBD1; cdr3_nt: TGTGCCAGCAGAGCTGACAGGGGACACTATGGCTACACCTTC; cdr3_aa: CASRADRGHYGYTF
clone_size: few; v_call: TRBV20-1; j_call: TRBJ2-5; d_call: TRBD1; cdr3_nt: TGCAGTGCTAAAGACAGGGGAATCGGGGAGACCCAGTACTTC; cdr3_aa: CSAKDRGIGETQYF
clone_size: once; v_call: TRBV6-2/TRBV6-3; j_call: TRBJ2-1; d_call: NA; cdr3_nt: TGTGCCAGCAGTTACTCGAGGCAGTCGAAGAATGAGCAGTTCTTC; cdr3_aa: CASSYSRQSKNEQFF
clone_size: NA; v_call: TRBV12-3/TRBV12-4; j_call: TRBJ1-2; d_call: TRBD1; cdr3_nt: TGTGCCAGCAAGACAGGGGCCGACGCCTATGGCTACACCTTC; cdr3_aa: CASKTGADAYGYTF
clone_size: NA; v_call: TRBV6-4; j_call: TRBJ2-1; d_call: TRBD2; cdr3_nt: TGTGCCAGCAGTGAACCCGGGAGGAGGGTCAATGAGCAGTTCTTC; cdr3_aa: CASSEPGRRVNEQFF
clone_size: NA; v_call: TRBV27; j_call: TRBJ2-1; d_call: NA; cdr3_nt: TGTGCCAGCAGTACAACTAGCAGAGTATACAATGAGCAGTTCTTC; cdr3_aa: CASSTTSRVYNEQFF
clone_size: once; v_call: TRBV20-1; j_call: TRBJ2-1; d_call: NA; cdr3_nt: TGCAGTGCTAGACCTGCGGATAGCGGATCCTACAATGAGCAGTTCTTC; cdr3_aa: CSARPADSGSYNEQFF
clone_size: many; v_call: TRBV7-2; j_call: TRBJ2-4; d_call: NA; cdr3_nt: TGTGCCAGCAGCGACACTTCCGTTACCGCCCCCCAGTACTTC; cdr3_aa: CASSDTSVTAPQYF
clone_size: few; v_call: TRBV3-1; j_call: TRBJ2-7; d_call: NA; cdr3_nt: TGTGCCAGCAGCCAAGGGACAGTTAATATCTACGAGCAGTACTTC; cdr3_aa: CASSQGTVNIYEQYF
clone_size: NA; v_call: TRBV6-1; j_call: TRBJ2-7; d_call: NA; cdr3_nt: TGTGCCAGCAGAAACACAGGGCGCTACGAGCAGTACTTC; cdr3_aa: CASRNTGRYEQYF
clone_size: NA; v_call: TRBV20-1; j_call: TRBJ2-6; d_call: NA; cdr3_nt: TGCAGTGCTAGAGGCCCGGTCTCTGGGGCCAACGTCCTGACTTTC; cdr3_aa: CSARGPVSGANVLTF
clone_size: few; v_call: TRBV5-1; j_call: TRBJ2-6; d_call: NA; cdr3_nt: TGCGCCAGCAGCTTGAATCCTCAACTGGGGGCCAACGTCCTGACTTTC; cdr3_aa: CASSLNPQLGANVLTF
clone_size: few; v_call: TRBV20-1; j_call: TRBJ1-2; d_call: TRBD1; cdr3_nt: TGCAGTGCTAGTTCGAGCCCCGTGACAACGACAGGGACTAACTATGGCTACACCTTC; cdr3_aa: CSASSSPVTTTGTNYGYTF
clone_size: few; v_call: TRBV29-1; j_call: TRBJ2-1; d_call: NA; cdr3_nt: TGCAGCGTTGAAGGCGGGGCGGAGTACAATGAGCAGTTCTTC; cdr3_aa: CSVEGGAEYNEQFF
clone_size: NA; v_call: TRBV14; j_call: TRBJ2-5; d_call: NA; cdr3_nt: TGTGCCAGCAGCCAAGACAGGGTCAGGTTGGGAGAGACCCAGTACTTC; cdr3_aa: CASSQDRVRLGETQYF
clone_size: NA; v_call: TRBV15; j_call: TRBJ2-3; d_call: TRBD2; cdr3_nt: TGTGCCACCAGCAGAGGGACTAGCGGCTACACAGATACGCAGTATTTT; cdr3_aa: CATSRGTSGYTDTQYF
clone_size: NA; v_call: TRBV3-1; j_call: TRBJ1-5; d_call: NA; cdr3_nt: TGTGCCAGCAGTCATGACAGTAGCAATCAGCCCCAGCATTTT; cdr3_aa: CASSHDSSNQPQHF
clone_size: NA; v_call: TRBV7-2; j_call: TRBJ1-2; d_call: TRBD1; cdr3_nt: TGTGCCAGCAGCTTCGCGACAGGGTCCTATGGCTACACCTTC; cdr3_aa: CASSFATGSYGYTF
clone_size: NA; v_call: TRBV3-1; j_call: TRBJ2-1; d_call: TRBD2; cdr3_nt: TGTGCCAGCAGCCGGGGACTAGCGGGAGCAGTCTACAATGAGCAGTTCTTC; cdr3_aa: CASSRGLAGAVYNEQFF
clone_size: NA; v_call: TRBV11-2; j_call: TRBJ2-4; d_call: NA; cdr3_nt: TGTGCCAGCAGCTTAGTGAGGACGGATAAAAACATTCAGTACTTC; cdr3_aa: CASSLVRTDKNIQYF
clone_size: NA; v_call: TRBV4-2; j_call: TRBJ2-5; d_call: TRBD2; cdr3_nt: TGTGCCAGCAGCCAAGGAATGAGCGGGAGAATCGGTGAGCAGTACTTC; cdr3_aa: CASSQGMSGRIGEQYF
clone_size: few; v_call: TRBV6-2/TRBV6-3; j_call: TRBJ2-1; d_call: NA; cdr3_nt: TGTGCCAGCAGCTGGACGGGGGGCGGGAGCCTCAGGGAGCAGTTCTTC; cdr3_aa: CASSWTGGGSLREQFF
clone_size: many; v_call: TRBV7-2; j_call: TRBJ2-1; d_call: NA; cdr3_nt: TGTGCCAGCAGTCCTCCGGGTGCTTACAATGAGCAGTTCTTC; cdr3_aa: CASSPPGAYNEQFF
clone_size: NA; v_call: TRBV20-1; j_call: TRBJ1-3; d_call: TRBD1; cdr3_nt: TGCAGTGCTGCGCCAGGGGGCTTCAGGTCTGGAAACACCATATATTTT; cdr3_aa: CSAAPGGFRSGNTIYF
clone_size: few; v_call: TRBV28; j_call: TRBJ2-3; d_call: TRBD1; cdr3_nt: TGTGCCAGCAGTTATGACAGGGGGGAAGATACGCAGTATTTT; cdr3_aa: CASSYDRGEDTQYF
clone_size: NA; v_call: TRBV9; j_call: TRBJ2-3; d_call: NA; cdr3_nt: TGTGCCAGCAGTGAAAACCCCTTATGGGGGAACACAGATACGCAGTATTTT; cdr3_aa: CASSENPLWGNTDTQYF
clone_size: NA; v_call: TRBV28; j_call: TRBJ1-1; d_call: NA; cdr3_nt: TGTGCCAGCAGAACCCAAGCGGACACTGAAGCTTTCTTT; cdr3_aa: CASRTQADTEAFF
clone_size: few; v_call: TRBV27; j_call: TRBJ2-7; d_call: NA; cdr3_nt: TGTGCCAGCAGTTTATCGGAAGCGGGTCTCTACGAGCAGTACTTC; cdr3_aa: CASSLSEAGLYEQYF
clone_size: many; v_call: TRBV27; j_call: TRBJ2-1; d_call: TRBD2; cdr3_nt: TGTGCCAGCAGTCGCAGACTAGCGGGAGAGGGTGAGCAGTTCTTC; cdr3_aa: CASSRRLAGEGEQFF
clone_size: NA; v_call: TRBV28; j_call: TRBJ2-7; d_call: NA; cdr3_nt: TGTGCCAGCAGTTTCAGGTGGGGAGGCACCTACGAGCAGTACTTC; cdr3_aa: CASSFRWGGTYEQYF
clone_size: NA; v_call: TRBV7-2; j_call: TRBJ1-5; d_call: TRBD1; cdr3_nt: TGTGCCAGCAGCTTGGACCCTCAGGGGGCCAATCAGCCCCAGCATTTT; cdr3_aa: CASSLDPQGANQPQHF
clone_size: NA; v_call: TRBV7-2; j_call: TRBJ2-5; d_call: TRBD2; cdr3_nt: TGTGCCAGCAGCTTAGTACCCCCAAGGGTTAGCGGGAGAAGGAGGGAGACCCAGTACTTC; cdr3_aa: CASSLVPPRVSGRRRETQYF
clone_size: NA; v_call: TRBV4-3; j_call: TRBJ2-7; d_call: NA; cdr3_nt: TGCGCCAGCAGCCAAGATCGGGATTGGGGAGAGCAGTACTTC; cdr3_aa: CASSQDRDWGEQYF
clone_size: NA; v_call: TRBV24-1; j_call: TRBJ2-1; d_call: NA; cdr3_nt: TGTGCCACCAGTGATTTATCCAGCAGCCACTACAATGAGCAGTTCTTC; cdr3_aa: CATSDLSSSHYNEQFF
clone_size: NA; v_call: TRBV7-2; j_call: TRBJ2-7; d_call: NA; cdr3_nt: TGTGCCAGCAGCGCAGGGGCTGGCTACGAGCAGTACTTC; cdr3_aa: CASSAGAGYEQYF
clone_size: NA; v_call: TRBV5-4; j_call: TRBJ2-2; d_call: TRBD2; cdr3_nt: TGTGCCAGCAGCGCGGGACTAGCGGGAGAGTACGGGGAGCTGTTTTTT; cdr3_aa: CASSAGLAGEYGELFF
clone_size: few; v_call: TRBV20-1; j_call: TRBJ2-7; d_call: NA; cdr3_nt: TGCAGTGCGGACCGGCCAGTGGGTTCCTACGGGCAGTACTTC; cdr3_aa: CSADRPVGSYGQYF
clone_size: few; v_call: TRBV29-1; j_call: TRBJ2-1; d_call: TRBD1; cdr3_nt: TGCAGCGTCAGGCCCCTATACAGGGGGCGGTACAATGAGCAGTTCTTC; cdr3_aa: CSVRPLYRGRYNEQFF
clone_size: once; v_call: TRBV5-1; j_call: TRBJ2-1; d_call: NA; cdr3_nt: TGCGCCAGCAGCGTCGTGCAGGGGAACAATGAGCAGTTCTTC; cdr3_aa: CASSVVQGNNEQFF